This T cell receptor (beta chain) was retrieved from a study of blood T cell repertoires in COVID-19. Study context: The United States, Italy and Spain supplied acute and convalescent COVID-19 samples. PBMCs, B-cell-depleted T cells, or T cells were the source of the cDNA or gDNA that made up the material.

Germline CDR1 and CDR2: KGHSH and LQKENI. The CDR3 length is 18 residues. Trimming took 3 bases from V and 4 from J, leaving 21 bases between them. As handled by the study authors: Amplification from reference gene primers served as the basis for estimated nucleated cell counts. The assay was immunoSEQ multiplex PCR, and TCRdb's table has in-frame clones only and misses some. V, J and clone size reflect that table, while D and trimming were determined from the DNA. The sample has some 200,000 clones, approximately 82% seen once. The sample was peripheral blood. This TCR derives from a woman between 40 and 55 years old who had recovered from COVID-19. The rearrangement uses TRBV18 and TRBJ1-4; D may be TRBD1 (6 bases). The CDR3 bases are TGTGCCAGCTCACCTAAGAGGACTTCGGACAGACTTAATGAAAAACTGTTTTTT. Its protein is CASSPKRTSDRLNEKLFF.